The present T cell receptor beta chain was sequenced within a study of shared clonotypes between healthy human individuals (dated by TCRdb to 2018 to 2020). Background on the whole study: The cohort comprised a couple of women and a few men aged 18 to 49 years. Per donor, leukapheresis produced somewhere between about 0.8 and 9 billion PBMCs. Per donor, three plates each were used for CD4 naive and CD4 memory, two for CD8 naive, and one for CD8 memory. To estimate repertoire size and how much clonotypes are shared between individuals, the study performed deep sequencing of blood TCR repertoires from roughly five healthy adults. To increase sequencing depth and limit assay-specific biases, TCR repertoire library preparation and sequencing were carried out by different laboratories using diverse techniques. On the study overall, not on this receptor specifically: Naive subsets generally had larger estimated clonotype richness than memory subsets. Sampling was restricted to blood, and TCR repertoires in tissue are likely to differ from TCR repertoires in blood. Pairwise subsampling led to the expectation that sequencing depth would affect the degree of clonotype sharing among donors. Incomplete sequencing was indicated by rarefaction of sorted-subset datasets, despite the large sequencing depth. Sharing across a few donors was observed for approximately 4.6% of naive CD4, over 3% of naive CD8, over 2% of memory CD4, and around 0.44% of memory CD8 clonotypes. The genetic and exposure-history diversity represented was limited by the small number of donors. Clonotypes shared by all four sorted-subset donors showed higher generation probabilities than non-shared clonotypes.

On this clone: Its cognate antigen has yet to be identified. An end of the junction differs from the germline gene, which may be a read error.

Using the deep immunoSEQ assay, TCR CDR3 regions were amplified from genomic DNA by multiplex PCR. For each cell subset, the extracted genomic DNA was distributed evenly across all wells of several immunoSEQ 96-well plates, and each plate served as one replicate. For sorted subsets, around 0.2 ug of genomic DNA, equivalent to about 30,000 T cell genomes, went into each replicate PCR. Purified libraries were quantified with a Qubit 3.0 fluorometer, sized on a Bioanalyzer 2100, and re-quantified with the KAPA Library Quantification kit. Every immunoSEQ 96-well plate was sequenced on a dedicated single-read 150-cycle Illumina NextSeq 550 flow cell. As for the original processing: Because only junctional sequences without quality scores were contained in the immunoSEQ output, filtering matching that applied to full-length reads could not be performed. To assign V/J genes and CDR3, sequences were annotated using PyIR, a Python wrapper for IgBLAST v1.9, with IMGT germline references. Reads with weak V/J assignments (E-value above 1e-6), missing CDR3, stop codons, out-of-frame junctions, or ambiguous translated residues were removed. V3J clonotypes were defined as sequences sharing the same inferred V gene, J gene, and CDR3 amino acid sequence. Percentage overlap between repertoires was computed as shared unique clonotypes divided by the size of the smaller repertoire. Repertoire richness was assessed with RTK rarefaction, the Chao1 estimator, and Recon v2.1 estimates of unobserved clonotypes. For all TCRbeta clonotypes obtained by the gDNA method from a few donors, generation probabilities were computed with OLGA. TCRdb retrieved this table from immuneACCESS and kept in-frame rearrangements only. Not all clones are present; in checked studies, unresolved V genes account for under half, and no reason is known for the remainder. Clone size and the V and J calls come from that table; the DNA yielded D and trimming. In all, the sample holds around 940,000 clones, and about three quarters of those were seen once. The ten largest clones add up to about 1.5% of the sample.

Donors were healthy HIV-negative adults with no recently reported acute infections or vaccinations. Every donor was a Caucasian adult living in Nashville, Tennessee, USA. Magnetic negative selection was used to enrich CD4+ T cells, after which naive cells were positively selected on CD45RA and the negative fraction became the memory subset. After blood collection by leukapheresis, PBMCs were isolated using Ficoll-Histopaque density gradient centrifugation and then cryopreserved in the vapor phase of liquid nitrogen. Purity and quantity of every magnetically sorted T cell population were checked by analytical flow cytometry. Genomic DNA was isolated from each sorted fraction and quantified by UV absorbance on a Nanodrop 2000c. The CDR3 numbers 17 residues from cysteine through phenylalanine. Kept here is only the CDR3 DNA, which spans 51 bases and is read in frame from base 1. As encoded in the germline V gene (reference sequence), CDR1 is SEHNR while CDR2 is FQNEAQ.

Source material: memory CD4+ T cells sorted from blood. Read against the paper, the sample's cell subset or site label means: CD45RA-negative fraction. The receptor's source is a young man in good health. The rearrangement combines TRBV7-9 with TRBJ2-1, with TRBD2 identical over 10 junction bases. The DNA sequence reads TGTGCCAGCAGCTTCCAATCTAGCGGGAGAAATGGCAATAAGCAGTTCTTC. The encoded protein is CASSFQSSGRNGNKQFF. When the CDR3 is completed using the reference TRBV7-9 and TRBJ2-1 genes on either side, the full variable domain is DTGVSQNPRHKITKRGQNVTFRCDPISEHNRLYWYRQTLGQGPEFLTYFQNEAQLEKSRLLSDRFSAERPKGSFSTLEIQRTEQGDSAMYLCASSFQSSGRNGNKQFFGPGTRLTVL.